A selection of T cell receptor beta chains follows, all from one sample in a study of CD4 T cells in relation to SARS-CoV-2 and coronaviruses. Their recognized antigens are unknown. Repertoires were generated with immunoSEQ multiplex PCR, while TCRdb's copy carries only in-frame clones and drops some. The sample carries about 26,000 clones, over 60% recorded once. Sequencing input: CD4+ T cells from PBMCs, cultured in vitro. The source of these receptors is a human donor in good health. The CDR3 runs from the conserved cysteine through the conserved F or W. A D gene is named only where the DNA matches it firmly. Size values are once, few and many counts, or a class for expanded clones, and some rows have none.

J | D | V | size | DNA | CDR3
TRBJ1-2 | TRBD1 | TRBV7-2 | - | TGTGCCAGCAGCCCCGGGGGGACAGAAGCCTATGGCTACACCTTC | CASSPGGTEAYGYTF
TRBJ2-4 | TRBD1 | TRBV10-1 | - | TGCGCCAGCAGGGTTGGACAGGGGCGGGAAAACATTCAGTACTTC | CASRVGQGRENIQYF
TRBJ1-3 | - | TRBV27 | - | TGTGCCAGCAGGGGGTCCTCTGGAAACACCATATATTTT | CASRGSSGNTIYF
TRBJ2-5 | - | TRBV3-1/TRBV3-2 | - | TGTGCCAGCAGCCAAGACTTCCCAGGCCAAGAAGAGACCCAGTACTTC | CASSQDFPGQEETQYF
TRBJ1-1 | - | TRBV5-1 | - | TGCGCCAGCAGCCCGGCCGGGAACACTGAAGCTTTCTTT | CASSPAGNTEAFF
TRBJ1-6 | - | TRBV4-1 | - | TGCGCCAGCAGCCAAGAGTATGGGCCACCCCTCCACTTT | CASSQEYGPPLHF
TRBJ1-6 | TRBD1 | TRBV18 | - | TGTGCCAGCTCACCAAGGACAGGAAAGAATTCACCCCTCCACTTT | CASSPRTGKNSPLHF
TRBJ2-2 | - | TRBV3-1/TRBV3-2 | - | TGTGCCAGCAGCCAAGAGTGGGGGCCGAACACCGGGGAGCTGTTTTTT | CASSQEWGPNTGELFF
TRBJ2-7 | - | TRBV7-2 | - | TGTGCCAGCAGCTTAGGGCTAGCGCAGTACGAGCAGTACTTC | CASSLGLAQYEQYF
TRBJ1-3 | - | TRBV12-2 | - | TGTGCAAGTCGCTTAACAGGGGTAGGAAACACCATATATTTT | CASRLTGVGNTIYF
TRBJ1-5 | - | TRBV9 | - | TGTGCCAGCAGCGAGGGGGGGGGCAATCAGCCCCAGCATTTT | CASSEGGGNQPQHF
TRBJ1-2 | - | TRBV10-1 | - | TGCGCCAGCAGCGACGGGACCAACTATGGCTACACCTTC | CASSDGTNYGYTF
TRBJ2-1 | TRBD2 | TRBV27 | - | TGTGCCAGCAGTCCCCGGACTAGCGGGAGCTCCTACAATGAGCAGTTCTTC | CASSPRTSGSSYNEQFF
TRBJ2-7 | - | TRBV3-1/TRBV3-2 | few | TGTGCCAGCAGCCTCACTCAGCTAGGGCAGCAGTACTTC | CASSLTQLGQQYF
TRBJ2-1 | TRBD1 | TRBV5-6 | - | TGTGCCAGCAGCTTGAGGGGGCCGGACTACAATGAGCAGTTCTTC | CASSLRGPDYNEQFF
TRBJ2-2 | - | TRBV21-1 | - | TGTGCCAGCAGCATAATCGGCACCGGGGAGCTGTTTTTT | CASSIIGTGELFF
TRBJ2-7 | - | TRBV9 | - | TGTGCCAGCAGCGTAGTCCGGGTTTCCTACGAGCAGTACTTC | CASSVVRVSYEQYF
TRBJ1-6 | - | TRBV7-2 | - | TGTGCCAGCAGCTTACACCGGGACCCAACATCAGGTTCACCCCTCCACTTT | CASSLHRDPTSGSPLHF
TRBJ2-2 | TRBD1 | TRBV3-1/TRBV3-2 | - | TGTGCCAGCAGCCAAGGACTCGGGACAGGGACCGGGGAGCTGTTTTTT | CASSQGLGTGTGELFF
TRBJ2-2 | - | TRBV7-9 | - | TGTGCCAGCAGTCGGGACTTATTCGGGGAGCTGTTTTTT | CASSRDLFGELFF
TRBJ1-5 | TRBD1 | TRBV2 | - | TGTGCCAGCAGCCACGGACAGGGGGGTTATGGCAATCAGCCCCAGCATTTT | CASSHGQGGYGNQPQHF
TRBJ2-7 | - | TRBV6-2/TRBV6-3 | - | TGTGCCAGCAGTTACTCCCTAGGGACCGCGGGGGAGCAGTACTTC | CASSYSLGTAGEQYF
TRBJ2-2 | - | TRBV27 | few | TGTGCCAGCAGTTTTAACAGGGCCTTTGGTGGGGAGCTGTTTTTT | CASSFNRAFGGELFF
TRBJ2-7 | - | TRBV4-1 | few | TGCGCCAGCAGCCCCCCATTCGGGTACGAGCAGTACTTC | CASSPPFGYEQYF
TRBJ2-7 | - | TRBV7-2 | - | TGTGCCAGCAGCTTGACTAGCTCCTACGAGCAGTACTTC | CASSLTSSYEQYF
TRBJ2-3 | TRBD2 | TRBV6-5 | - | TGTGCCAGCTCCGACTGGGGGAGGGCCACAGATACGCAGTATTTT | CASSDWGRATDTQYF
TRBJ2-1 | TRBD1 | TRBV11-3 | - | TGTGCCAGCAGCTTGAGCCGGGGACAGGTATACAATGAGCAGTTCTTC | CASSLSRGQVYNEQFF
TRBJ1-1 | - | TRBV6-2/TRBV6-3 | few | TGTGCCAGCAGTTACGGCTGGGGCGCCGAAGCTTTCTTT | CASSYGWGAEAFF
TRBJ2-7 | TRBD1 | TRBV6-1 | once | TGTGCCAGCAGTGACGACAGGGCCTACGAGCAGTACTTC | CASSDDRAYEQYF
TRBJ2-7 | TRBD2 | TRBV5-6 | - | TGTGCCAGCAGCGGCGGGGGGGGAGTTAGAACCGTCGAGCAGTACTTC | CASSGGGGVRTVEQYF
TRBJ2-5 | TRBD2 | TRBV5-1 | - | TGCGCCAGCAGCTCTCTGGGGGGAGGGGAAGAGACCCAGTACTTC | CASSSLGGGEETQYF
TRBJ1-2 | - | TRBV18 | few | TGTGCCAGCTCACCCGGACAAGGTTCTGGCTACACCTTC | CASSPGQGSGYTF
TRBJ2-3 | TRBD2 | TRBV10-3 | - | TGTGCCATCAGTTTAGCGGGGGCCACAGATACGCAGTATTTT | CAISLAGATDTQYF
TRBJ1-3 | - | TRBV6-6 | few | TGTGCCAGCAGTTCGGCCTCCTCGGGTGGAAACACCATATATTTT | CASSSASSGGNTIYF
TRBJ1-6 | - | TRBV30 | - | TGTGCCTGGAGTGTACAGATTCAAAGCTCCTATAATTCACCCCTCCACTTT | CAWSVQIQSSYNSPLHF
TRBJ1-1 | - | TRBV5-1 | - | TGCGCCAGCAGCTTGGAATGGACGGTGAACACTGAAGCTTTCTTT | CASSLEWTVNTEAFF
TRBJ1-4 | - | TRBV2 | - | TGTGCCAGCAGTGGTGACCTAAATGAAAAACTGTTTTTT | CASSGDLNEKLFF
TRBJ2-5 | TRBD1 | TRBV3-1/TRBV3-2 | - | TGTGCCAGCAGCCAACCACAGGGGTATGGCCAAGAGACCCAGTACTTC | CASSQPQGYGQETQYF
TRBJ2-7 | TRBD1 | TRBV5-1 | - | TGCGCCAGCAACGACAGGGTTGGCGAGCAGTACTTC | CASNDRVGEQYF
TRBJ2-1 | TRBD2 | TRBV3-1/TRBV3-2 | - | TGTGCCAGCAGCCGAAGCGGGGGCATCTACAATGAGCAGTTCTTC | CASSRSGGIYNEQFF
TRBJ1-2 | - | TRBV6-1 | few | TGTGCCAGCAGTGGCGGGGGGGGCCGATCTAACTATGGCTACACCTTC | CASSGGGGRSNYGYTF
TRBJ1-5 | - | TRBV7-2 | - | TGTGCCAGCAGCTTAGATGTGGGAATCAATCAGCCCCAGCATTTT | CASSLDVGINQPQHF
TRBJ2-7 | - | TRBV12-5 | few | TGTGCTAGTGGTACCTATTTTGGCGGTTCCTACGAGCAGTACTTC | CASGTYFGGSYEQYF
TRBJ2-5 | - | TRBV9 | - | TGTGCCAGCAGCCCGGGACAACTCCAAGAGACCCAGTACTTC | CASSPGQLQETQYF
TRBJ1-1 | - | TRBV3-1/TRBV3-2 | - | TGTGCCAGCAGCCAAGATCCCACTCCCATAACTGAAGCTTTCTTT | CASSQDPTPITEAFF
TRBJ2-5 | - | TRBV6-5 | - | TGTGCCAGCAGGGAGGGGGGGCTGGAGACCCAGTACTTC | CASREGGLETQYF